These 21 T cell receptor beta chains were all obtained from the same sample, sequenced in a study of cytomegalovirus exposure and HLA in healthy donors. PCR amplification relied on 60 Vbeta primers (plus 13 Jbeta primers). The repertoire was sequenced with immunoSEQ multiplex PCR; TCRdb's copy has only in-frame clones and lacks some. The data contain about 140,000 clones, about two thirds of them singletons. Sequencing used PBMCs. These receptors came from a man aged 35 to 55 in good health and CMV-seronegative.

The genes are TRBV9 and TRBJ2-7, with 11 bases fitting TRBD2. The CDR3 runs 15 residues. V shed 4 bases, J shed 0 bases, and the junction held 3 bases outside the gene matches. Per the germline V gene, CDR1 is SGDLS and CDR2 is YYNGEE. The CDR3 protein is CASSPGTSGSYEQYF. The CDR3 DNA reads TGTGCCAGCAGCCCCGGGACTAGCGGCTCCTACGAGCAGTACTTC.

The rearrangement uses TRBV6-1 and TRBJ2-7, with 8 bases identical to TRBD1. The trim removed 3 bases at V and 2 bases at J, leaving 0 bases unmatched. The CDR3 consists of 13 residues. From germline, CDR1 is MNHNS and CDR2 SASEGT. CDR3 residues: CASSEGQAYEQYF. In nucleotides, the CDR3 is TGTGCCAGCAGTGAGGGACAGGCCTACGAGCAGTACTTC.

The V and J genes are TRBV5-1 and TRBJ2-5; D possibly corresponds to TRBD2 (5 bases). The CDR3 totals 14 residues. The V gene lost 5 bases and the J gene lost 5 bases, with 16 bases spanning the gap. Germline-derived CDR1 and CDR2 are SGHRS and YFSETQ. CDR3 residues: CASSPDGVGETQYF. The CDR3 DNA follows: TGCGCCAGCAGTCCGGACGGGGTTGGGGAGACCCAGTACTTC.

CDR3 DNA sequence: TGTGCCAGCAGCTGGGACAGGGGGGATGAAAAACTGTTTTTT. Its translation: CASSWDRGDEKLFF. The chain uses TRBV5-4 and TRBJ1-4, with 11 nucleotides matching TRBD1. Germline-derived CDR1 and CDR2 are SGHNT and YYREEE (reference sequence). The junction had 1 base not matched to a gene; V was cut back by 3 bases and J by 6 bases. The CDR3 totals 14 residues. The whole variable domain, filled in from reference TRBV5-4 and TRBJ1-4, reads ETGVTQSPTHLIKTRGQQVTLRCSSQSGHNTVSWYQQALGQGPQFIFQYYREEENGRGNFPPRFSGLQFPNYSSELNVNALELDDSALYLCASSWDRGDEKLFFGSGTQLSVL.

The chain has TRBV5-1 and TRBJ2-7; 9 bases are a match to TRBD1. The CDR3 length is 16 residues. Germline V gene data show CDR1 as SGHRS and CDR2 as YFSETQ. Losses at the gene ends were 0 bases for V and 3 bases for J; bases not matched to a gene: 7. The CDR3 DNA is TGCGCCAGCAGCTTGGCCCGGACAGGGGTCCTCTACGAGCAGTACTTC. The encoded protein is CASSLARTGVLYEQYF.

The chain combines TRBV6-6 with TRBJ1-4; 10 bases fit TRBD1. Germline lookup yields CDR1 MNHNY and CDR2 SVGAGI (reference sequence). V lost 5 bases, J lost 8 bases, and 5 bases stayed unmatched. CDR3 length: 14 residues. The CDR3 here is CASSRQGAGEKLFF. CDR3 coding DNA: TGTGCCAGCAGTAGACAGGGGGCTGGGGAAAAACTGTTTTTT.

This rearrangement joins TRBV5-6 to TRBJ1-1; D is undetermined. The germline V and J ends were trimmed by 0 bases and 1 base, with 7 bases remaining between them. The CDR3 is 14 amino acids. Germline CDR1 reads SGHDT; CDR2 reads YYEEEE. Here the CDR3 DNA reads TGTGCCAGCAGCTTGGGGCGGGGGAACACTGAAGCTTTCTTT. This codes for CASSLGRGNTEAFF.

V is TRBV27 and J is TRBJ2-1, with no clear D. This CDR3 spans 15 amino acids. The V end was cut by 0 bases, the J end by 0 bases, with 6 bases between. The V gene's germline CDR1 is MNHEY and CDR2 SMNVEV (reference sequence). The CDR3 coding sequence is TGTGCCAGCAGTTTATCGAGTAGCTCCTACAATGAGCAGTTCTTC. This codes for CASSLSSSSYNEQFF.

The sample holds a few counts of this clone. V gene TRBV7-9 combines with J gene TRBJ1-4; maybe TRBD1 (5 bases). Germline V gene data show CDR1 as SEHNR and CDR2 as FQNEAQ (reference sequence). The CDR3 is 17 residues long. Trimming removed 6 bases at V and 2 bases at J, with 19 bases between. The chain's CDR3 is CASSWLGGISTNEKLFF. The DNA for the CDR3 is TGTGCCAGCAGTTGGTTGGGGGGAATCTCGACTAATGAAAAACTGTTTTTT.

The chain links TRBV9 to TRBJ1-1, with 10 bases aligning to TRBD1. The CDR3 contains 16 residues. The germline CDR1 and CDR2 sequences are SGDLS and YYNGEE. V shed 4 bases, J shed 5 bases, and the junction held 11 bases outside the gene matches. This CDR3 is CASSPRQGADFTEAFF. The CDR3 DNA reads TGTGCCAGCAGCCCCCGACAGGGGGCGGATTTTACTGAAGCTTTCTTT.

The rearrangement joins TRBV29-1 to TRBJ2-3; 9 bases fit TRBD2. The CDR3 runs 13 residues. Germline V gene sequence: CDR1 SQVTM, CDR2 ANQGSEA. V was clipped by 6 bases and J by 4 bases; unmatched bases: 5. CDR3 coding DNA: TGCAGCGTCGGCGGGGGGGCGGCAGATACGCAGTATTTT. Its translation: CSVGGGAADTQYF.

J is TRBJ1-2 and V is TRBV5-1, with TRBD1 matching 8 bases. Germline loops: CDR1 SGHRS, CDR2 YFSETQ. CDR3 length: 14 residues. The trim removed 2 bases at V and 11 bases at J, leaving 11 bases unmatched. The CDR3 bases are TGCGCCAGCAGCTTCGGACTAAGCCACAGGGGGTACACCTTC. It specifies CASSFGLSHRGYTF. Full variable domain (missing parts from reference TRBV5-1 and TRBJ1-2): KAGVTQTPRYLIKTRGQQVTLSCSPISGHRSVSWYQQTPGQGLQFLFEYFSETQRNKGNFPGRFSGRQFSNSRSEMNVSTLELGDSALYLCASSFGLSHRGYTFGSGTRLTVV.

The chain couples TRBV7-8 to TRBJ1-1; the D is unclear. The CDR3 contains 15 residues. V dropped 5 bases and J dropped 0 bases, with 13 bases sitting between them. From germline, CDR1 is SGHVS and CDR2 FQNEAQ. Here the CDR3 reads CASSLGGSLNTEAFF. CDR3 bases: TGTGCCAGCAGCCTAGGTGGCAGTTTGAACACTGAAGCTTTCTTT.

The V call is TRBV19, the J call TRBJ2-6, with 8 positions matching TRBD1. Losses at the gene ends were 3 bases for V and 0 bases for J; bases not matched to a gene: 7. The CDR3 sequence is 18 residues long. Germline V gene lookup returns CDR1 LNHDA and CDR2 SQIVND (reference sequence). The CDR3 DNA reads TGTGCCAGTAGTATCTCCAGGACAGGGACCTCTGGGGCCAACGTCCTGACTTTC. Translated: CASSISRTGTSGANVLTF.

This clone was recorded once. V gene TRBV25-1 combines with J gene TRBJ1-4; 8 nucleotides line up with TRBD1. The germline CDR1 and CDR2 sequences are MGHDK and SYGVNS. The CDR3 sequence is 14 residues long. V lost 3 bases, J lost 6 bases, and 3 bases stayed unmatched. CDR3 DNA sequence: TGTGCCAGCAGTGACAGGGGGCCTGATGAAAAACTGTTTTTT. Its translation is CASSDRGPDEKLFF.

The chain's CDR3 is CASSIEASGRNTQYF. CDR3 nucleotides: TGTGCCAGTAGTATAGAAGCTAGCGGGAGGAATACGCAGTATTTT. The V call is TRBV19, the J call TRBJ2-3; 11 bases fit TRBD2. Germline V gene data show CDR1 as LNHDA and CDR2 as SQIVND (reference sequence). V gave up 0 bases and J gave up 7 bases; unmatched junction bases: 3. The CDR3 extends over 15 amino acids.

The V and J genes are TRBV4-1 and TRBJ2-7, with D possibly matching TRBD2 (7 bases). Germline CDR1 reads MGHRA; CDR2 reads YSYEKL. V was pared by 0 bases and J by 4 bases, with 13 bases between. The CDR3 spans 15 residues. The CDR3 bases are TGCGCCAGCAGCCAAGAGATAGGGGGGGTTTACGAGCAGTACTTC. Translation: CASSQEIGGVYEQYF.

V gene TRBV5-6 combines with J gene TRBJ2-7; D possibly corresponds to TRBD2 (7 bases). Looked up from germline, CDR1 is SGHDT and CDR2 is YYEEEE. This CDR3 comprises 15 residues. V was shortened by 1 base and J by 2 bases, with 13 bases between the two germline ends. The CDR3 DNA is TGTGCCAGCAGCTTGTCGGCGGGGGCTGCCTACGAGCAGTACTTC. This translates into CASSLSAGAAYEQYF.

The chain carries TRBV18 and TRBJ2-1, with 7 bases aligning to TRBD2. J was trimmed by 0 bases and V by 5 bases; bases with no gene match: 1. This CDR3 region has 14 residues. Germline CDR1 and CDR2: KGHSH and LQKENI. CDR3 sequence: CASSLAGSYNEQFF. Here the CDR3 DNA reads TGTGCCAGCTCATTAGCGGGCTCCTACAATGAGCAGTTCTTC.

The chain couples TRBV5-1 to TRBJ2-2, with 7 nucleotides matching TRBD2. Unmatched junction bases numbered 7, after V lost 4 bases and J lost 4 bases. The CDR3 loop spans 15 amino acids. Germline V gene sequence: CDR1 SGHRS, CDR2 YFSETQ. The CDR3 DNA reads TGCGCCAGCAGCGTCGGGACTACAATCACCGGGGAGCTGTTTTTT. Residues: CASSVGTTITGELFF.

V gene TRBV30 combines with J gene TRBJ2-7; D may be TRBD2 (5 bases). This CDR3 comprises 13 residues. V dropped 2 bases and J dropped 6 bases, with 14 bases sitting between them. The V gene's germline CDR1 is GTSNPN and CDR2 SVGIG (reference sequence). The DNA of the CDR3 is TGTGCCTGGAGTTTAAGAGGGAGCGGCGAGCAGTACTTC. This sequence encodes CAWSLRGSGEQYF.